The rows below give T cell receptor beta chains drawn from one sample of a study of blood T cell repertoires in COVID-19. The table came from immunoSEQ multiplex PCR; TCRdb's copy has only in-frame clones and leaves some out. The profile shows fewer than 150,000 clones, roughly 84% of them singletons. Sequencing was carried out using peripheral blood. These receptors all stem from a woman aged 40 to 50 with acute or convalescent COVID-19. The CDR3 runs from the conserved cysteine through the conserved F or W. Each record gives: clone size, J gene, V gene, D gene, CDR3 protein, CDR3 DNA. The D gene is left open where the match is weak. Not every row has a clone size; where given, it reads once, few, many or a size class.

NA,TRBJ1-5,TRBV18,NA,CASSQGGGEPQHF,TGTGCCAGCTCACAGGGAGGGGGGGAGCCCCAGCATTTT
NA,TRBJ2-7,TRBV4-1,NA,CASSQTGVYEQYF,TGCGCCAGCAGCCAAACGGGGGTCTACGAGCAGTACTTC
NA,TRBJ1-2,TRBV6-1,TRBD1,CASSEQGALGYTF,TGTGCCAGCAGTGAACAGGGGGCGCTTGGCTACACCTTC
NA,TRBJ1-2,TRBV12-3/TRBV12-4,TRBD1,CASSSTGRYGYTF,TGTGCCAGCAGTTCGACAGGGCGGTATGGCTACACCTTC
NA,TRBJ1-5,TRBV15,NA,CATSDTSRPQHF,TGTGCCACCAGCGACACCTCTCGACCCCAGCATTTT
NA,TRBJ2-3,TRBV7-3,TRBD2,CASSLAAGGSTDTQYF,TGTGCCAGCAGCTTAGCAGCGGGGGGGAGCACAGATACGCAGTATTTT
NA,TRBJ2-1,TRBV7-2,NA,CASSLVAGSSYNEQFF,TGTGCCAGCAGCTTAGTGGCGGGGAGCTCCTACAATGAGCAGTTCTTC
NA,TRBJ2-1,TRBV11-2,NA,CASSLGPGTRQFF,TGTGCCAGCAGCTTAGGGCCCGGGACACGACAGTTCTTC
NA,TRBJ2-2,TRBV9,TRBD1,CASSVGGGLSTGELFF,TGTGCCAGCAGCGTAGGAGGGGGCCTGAGCACCGGGGAGCTGTTTTTT
NA,TRBJ1-6,TRBV18,NA,CASSLDQGYNSPLHF,TGTGCCAGCTCACTGGATCAGGGTTACAATTCACCCCTCCACTTT
NA,TRBJ1-1,TRBV3-1/TRBV3-2,TRBD1,CASSVDREAFF,TGTGCCAGCAGTGTGGACAGGGAGGCTTTCTTT
once,TRBJ2-6,TRBV30,NA,CAWESGANVLTF,TGTGCCTGGGAGTCTGGGGCCAACGTCCTGACTTTC
NA,TRBJ1-2,TRBV30,NA,CAWKKTGDYGYTF,TGTGCCTGGAAAAAAACAGGAGACTATGGCTACACCTTC
few,TRBJ1-6,TRBV3-1/TRBV3-2,TRBD1,CASSQGPSQGGNSPLHF,TGTGCCAGCAGCCAAGGCCCGTCCCAGGGGGGTAATTCACCCCTCCACTTT
once,TRBJ1-2,TRBV2,TRBD1,CASRGLTGLLYGYTF,TGTGCCAGCAGGGGTTTGACAGGGCTACTCTATGGCTACACCTTC
NA,TRBJ1-3,TRBV7-2,TRBD1,CASSERQGLAGNTIYF,TGTGCCAGCAGCGAACGACAGGGGTTAGCTGGAAACACCATATATTTT
NA,TRBJ1-5,TRBV6-5,NA,CASRRRQALNQPQHF,TGTGCCAGCAGGAGGAGACAGGCCCTCAATCAGCCCCAGCATTTT
NA,TRBJ2-1,TRBV5-1,TRBD2,CASSRGERGVVNEQFF,TGCGCCAGCAGCAGAGGGGAGCGGGGGGTGGTCAATGAGCAGTTCTTC